The T cell receptor beta chain described here comes from a study of blood T cell repertoires in COVID-19. Study context: There were acute and convalescent COVID-19 samples, and they came from the United States, Italy and Spain. In each case, the material was cDNA or gDNA derived from T cells, B-cell-depleted T cells, or PBMCs.

Germline lookup yields CDR1 SGHNT and CDR2 YYREEE (reference sequence). With V trimmed by 5 bases and J by 5 bases, 14 bases remained unmatched. The CDR3 has 16 amino acids. Authors' data handling: Amplification from reference gene primers served as the basis for estimated nucleated cell counts. Data came from immunoSEQ multiplex PCR; TCRdb stores just in-frame clones and leaves some out. The DNA gave D and trimming, while V, J and clone size come from that table. This repertoire shows 35,000 to 45,000 clones, about 88% found once; its top ten account for over 2%. The genes are TRBV5-4 and TRBJ2-5; 8 positions agree with TRBD2. The specimen sequenced was peripheral blood. This sequence was found in a human donor in a cohort sampled during active COVID-19. The CDR3 reads CASRKRGGLLGETQYF. In DNA form, the CDR3 reads TGTGCCAGCAGGAAACGGGGGGGCTTACTGGGGGAGACCCAGTACTTC.